Below, 21 T cell receptor beta chains from the same sample are listed, as sequenced in a study of neoadjuvant anti-PD-1 for oral cavity cancer. Time point here: after neoadjuvant nivolumab, at surgical resection. Here immunoSEQ multiplex PCR was the method, and the copy in TCRdb shows in-frame clones only, minus some. The table has 6,000 to 9,000 clones, 50% to 80% seen once. The sample consisted of PBMCs, taken after nivolumab (anti-PD-1) treatment. These TCRs come from a person between 40 and 85 years old with oral cavity squamous cell carcinoma.

The chain combines TRBV5-1 with TRBJ2-1; 12 bases align to TRBD2. Germline CDR1 SGHRS, CDR2 YFSETQ. With 4 bases clipped from V and 5 bases from J, the junction kept 13 bases outside the gene matches. The CDR3 consists of 18 residues. Here the CDR3 reads CASSANPGLAGPHNEQFF. CDR3 sequence (DNA): TGCGCCAGCAGCGCAAACCCTGGACTAGCGGGGCCCCACAATGAGCAGTTCTTC.

The V and J genes are TRBV5-6 and TRBJ2-1; D may match TRBD1 or TRBD2 (5 bases each). Trimming removed 4 bases from V and 3 bases from J, with 14 bases in between. Germline V gene lookup returns CDR1 SGHDT and CDR2 YYEEEE. This CDR3 is 15 amino acids long. The CDR3 nucleotides read TGTGCCAGCAGCCAATGGGGGAGATACTACAATGAGCAGTTCTTC. The encoded protein is CASSQWGRYYNEQFF.

This chain connects TRBV6-6 to TRBJ2-3; 7 bases match TRBD2. The CDR3 contains 14 residues. Germline CDR1 and CDR2: MNHNY and SVGAGI (reference sequence). V lost 2 bases and J lost 4; bases outside the gene matches: 3. The CDR3 here is CASSYTSESDTQYF. DNA for the CDR3: TGTGCCAGCAGTTACACTAGCGAGTCAGATACGCAGTATTTT.

In its sample, this clone was seen a few times. V gene TRBV2 combines with J gene TRBJ2-7; 9 bases line up with TRBD1. The length of the CDR3 is 16 residues. Germline V gene data show CDR1 as SNHLY and CDR2 as FYNNEI. V shed 9 bases and J 0 bases; nucleotides not matched to a gene: 12. The CDR3 nucleotides read TGTGCCAGTTCCGGGACAGGGTCGTCGAGCTCCTACGAGCAGTACTTC. Its protein is CASSGTGSSSSYEQYF.

This clone occurred once. The chain couples TRBV5-8 to TRBJ2-1, with unresolved D. The CDR3 consists of 14 residues. Germline V CDR1 and CDR2: SGHTS, YDEGEE. The V end lost 4 bases, the J end lost 4 bases, and 12 bases lay between the germline ends. The CDR3 nucleotides read TGTGCCAGCAGCGCCACTGGGATGTACAATGAGCAGTTCTTC. Its translation: CASSATGMYNEQFF.

The rearrangement uses TRBV7-2 and TRBJ2-5; possible D gene TRBD2, 6 bases. The CDR3 contains 14 residues. Deletions cut 0 bases from V and 3 bases from J, with 8 bases between. Germline values: CDR1 SGHTA, CDR2 FQGNSA. CDR3 DNA sequence: TGTGCCAGCAGCTTAGCGGGGGGTGAAGAGACCCAGTACTTC. Its translation is CASSLAGGEETQYF.

Worth noting for this clone: At one end the junction does not follow the germline gene, possibly because of a read error. Other DNA sequences in the sample encode the same CDR3. The rearrangement uses TRBV6-1 and TRBJ2-7; TRBD1 is a possible D gene (6 bases). CDR1 and CDR2 (germline): MNHNS, SASEGT. The CDR3 extends over 14 amino acids. The DNA of the CDR3 is TGTGCCAGCAGTTCCGGGACAACCACCTACGAGCAATACTTC. Residues: CASSSGTTTYEQYF.

This clone turned up a few times. The CDR3 is CASSYQGHYEQYF. The CDR3 nucleotides read TGTGCCAGCAGCTACCAGGGACACTACGAGCAGTACTTC. The chain links TRBV6-1 to TRBJ2-7; D is perhaps TRBD1 (6 bases). CDR3 length: 13 amino acids. Germline assignment: CDR1 MNHNS and CDR2 SASEGT. V was trimmed by 6 bases and J by 3 bases, leaving 12 bases between them.

This chain links TRBV19 with TRBJ2-5, with D possibly matching TRBD2 (6 bases). V was clipped by 3 bases and J by 1 base, with 9 bases between them. Looked up from germline, CDR1 is LNHDA and CDR2 is SQIVND (reference sequence). This CDR3 spans 14 amino acids. CDR3 protein: CASSISGSQETQYF. Written as DNA, the CDR3 is TGTGCCAGTAGTATCTCCGGGAGCCAAGAGACCCAGTACTTC.

The count of this clone is one. The chain uses TRBV2 and TRBJ1-2; D ambiguous. V dropped 4 bases and J dropped 4 bases, with 10 bases sitting between them. Germline CDR1 SNHLY, CDR2 FYNNEI. CDR3 length equals 13 residues. The CDR3 is CASSGQTGYGYTF. DNA for the CDR3: TGTGCCAGCAGTGGCCAGACGGGCTATGGCTACACCTTC.

This rearrangement joins TRBV14 to TRBJ2-2; 7 bases match TRBD1. Germline CDR1 SGHDN, CDR2 FVKESK. V was clipped by 4 bases and J by 6 bases; unmatched bases: 2. The CDR3 covers 13 residues. The chain's CDR3 is CASSPQGAGELFF. CDR3 nucleotide sequence: TGTGCCAGCAGCCCGCAGGGGGCCGGGGAGCTGTTTTTT.

The genes are TRBV19 and TRBJ2-5; no clear D gene. V shed 3 bases and J shed 2 bases, with 13 bases lying between them. Looked up from germline, CDR1 is LNHDA and CDR2 is SQIVND (reference sequence). This CDR3 spans 15 amino acids. The DNA for the CDR3 is TGTGCCAGTAGTATGGGCTCTAGGTTTCAAGAGACCCAGTACTTC. Protein sequence: CASSMGSRFQETQYF.

This clone has a handful of counts. The rearrangement links TRBV2 to TRBJ2-3; 10 bases align to TRBD2. The length of the CDR3 is 15 residues. The V gene end was trimmed by 5 bases and the J gene end by 5 bases; junction bases not matched to a gene: 7. Germline-derived CDR1 and CDR2 are SNHLY and FYNNEI. CDR3 bases: TGTGCCAGCAGTTGGCTAGCGGGGGCGGTAGATACGCAGTATTTT. Translated: CASSWLAGAVDTQYF.

The rearrangement joins TRBV7-9 to TRBJ2-3; D could derive from TRBD1 or TRBD2 (5 bases each). The germline gives CDR1 SEHNR, CDR2 FQNEAQ (reference sequence). With 1 base removed from V and 5 bases from J, the gap between germline ends came to 10 bases. The CDR3 loop spans 14 amino acids. CDR3 sequence: CASSLGGKLDTQYF. The CDR3 region has the DNA TGTGCCAGCAGCTTAGGGGGGAAATTAGATACGCAGTATTTT.

This clone was detected only a few times. The chain employs TRBV7-9 and TRBJ1-3; D is unclear. V was trimmed by 1 base and J by 0 bases, leaving 13 bases between them. This CDR3 region has 17 residues. Germline-derived CDR1 and CDR2 are SEHNR and FQNEAQ (reference sequence). CDR3 sequence (DNA): TGTGCCAGCAGCTTAGTCGGAGATCTACTCTCTGGAAACACCATATATTTT. It codes for CASSLVGDLLSGNTIYF.

The CDR3 region has the DNA TGCAGCGCGGGACAGGGGTGGAACGAGCAGTACTTC. Encoded protein: CSAGQGWNEQYF. The genes are TRBV29-1 and TRBJ2-7, with 10 positions matching TRBD1. The CDR3 loop spans 12 amino acids. J lost 5 bases, V lost 7 bases, and 5 bases had no gene match. Per the germline V gene, CDR1 is SQVTM and CDR2 is ANQGSEA.

Of note for this clone: One end of the junction does not line up with germline, which may come from a read error. The chain carries TRBV15 and TRBJ2-7; 8 positions match TRBD1. This CDR3 comprises 13 residues. Looked up from germline, CDR1 is LNHNV and CDR2 is YYDKDF (reference sequence). The DNA for the CDR3 is TGTGCCACCAGCGGAGACAGGGGTAACGAGCAGTACTTC. The encoded protein is CATSGDRGNEQYF.

This clone turned up a few times. The chain combines TRBV2 with TRBJ2-5; possibly TRBD1 or TRBD2 for D (5 bases each). Deletions cut 9 bases from V and 4 bases from J, with 6 bases between. The length of the CDR3 is 10 residues. In germline, CDR1 is SNHLY, CDR2 FYNNEI. The CDR3 DNA follows: TGTGCCAGTGGGGGAGAGACCCAGTACTTC. It codes for CASGGETQYF.

V usage is TRBV5-6 and J usage is TRBJ1-1, with 8 bases lining up with TRBD1. This CDR3 has 15 residues. V dropped 6 bases and J dropped 4; count of bases not matched to a gene: 11. Germline CDR1 reads SGHDT; CDR2 reads YYEEEE. Written as DNA, the CDR3 is TGTGCCAGCACCCAGACCTTTGGACAGGGCACTGAAGCTTTCTTT. Its protein product is CASTQTFGQGTEAFF.

This clone was observed a single time. The V call is TRBV7-8, the J call TRBJ2-7; no firm D call. Trimming pared 1 base from V and 0 bases from J, leaving 7 bases between. CDR1 is SGHVS, CDR2 FQNEAQ, per germline. CDR3 length: 14 amino acids. In DNA, the CDR3 is TGTGCCAGCAGCTTAGGGGTCGGCTCCTACGAGCAGTACTTC. It encodes CASSLGVGSYEQYF.

The CDR3 reads CASSPSGRLAGGINIQYF. The CDR3 DNA follows: TGCGCCAGCAGCCCGAGCGGGAGACTAGCGGGGGGTATAAACATTCAGTACTTC. V usage is TRBV5-1 and J usage is TRBJ2-4; 13 nucleotides match TRBD2. V lost 4 bases to trimming and J lost 6 bases; unmatched junction nucleotides: 13. Germline CDR1 and CDR2: SGHRS and YFSETQ. This CDR3 has 18 amino acids.